This T cell receptor beta chain was identified in a study of shared clonotypes between healthy human individuals. Looking at the study overall: CD8 memory received one plate per donor, CD8 naive two, CD4 memory three and CD4 naive three.

The table came from immunoSEQ multiplex PCR; TCRdb's copy has only in-frame clones and leaves some out. Seen here are over a million clones, 96% observed once, and the top ten hold about 1%. Donors were healthy HIV-negative adults without recently reported acute infections or vaccinations. Every one of the donors was a Caucasian adult that lived in Nashville, Tennessee. Whole-study findings and limits: What rarefaction showed was incomplete sorted-subset sequencing despite large depth.

Remarks on this clone: Its antigen is not known.

The germline V gene has CDR1 MNHNY and CDR2 SVGAGI (reference sequence). The J segment lost 11 bases and the V segment lost 2 bases, leaving 6 bases of the junction unmatched. The CDR3 totals 14 residues. The gene calls are TRBV6-6 and TRBJ1-4; 9 nucleotides agree with TRBD1. What was sequenced was naive CD4+ T cells sorted from blood. The sample's subset: CD45RA+ positively selected. This clonotype originated in a man younger than 45 in good health. This CDR3 reads CASSYPGTGFKLFF. The CDR3 DNA reads TGTGCCAGCAGTTACCCCGGGACAGGGTTCAAACTGTTTTTT.